This TCR beta chain was identified during a study of T cells expressing NK-cell markers (dated by TCRdb to the early 2020s). Regarding the study in general: Eight or nine donors provided sorted CD3+CD56+NKG2C+, CD3+CD56+NKG2C- and CD3+CD56-NKG2C+ T-cell subsets, whose TCR beta-chain repertoires were profiled. The study sequenced eight donors, all healthy volunteers chosen at random: three men and five women. Libraries were sequenced as 2 x 150 bp reads on Illumina HiSeq 2000/2500, MiSeq or NextSeq. Seven of the eight sequenced donors were HCMV-seropositive and one was HCMV-seronegative.

Study-wide conclusions, independent of this receptor: Those dominant clonotypes were again the most abundant among CD3+CD56-NKG2C+ cells in four donors, at about 25-60.1%. In six donors, the dominant CD3+CD56+NKG2C+ clonotypes were found to rank among the top 10 CD8+ clonotypes and to make up 1.0-7.0% of CD8+ T cells. It remained unclear whether the expanded NKG2C-expressing T cell clones were specific for HCMV antigens.

Reads for this sample came from an Illumina HiSeq 2000. 5'RACE template switching, by which a universal primer site and unique molecular identifiers were added, was used to make TCR beta cDNA libraries. cDNA synthesis was primed from the TCR beta constant segment, followed by two successive PCR amplification steps. Per the authors' processing: Reads were demultiplexed and grouped by UMI with MIGEC, and clonotypes were assembled and quantified with MiTCR. Only TCR cDNA sequences supported by at least two reads were kept to exclude erroneous sequences. The tcR package was used for downstream repertoire analysis, with clonotypes matched between fractions based on CDR3 nucleotide sequence plus V segment. VDJmatch was used to annotate antigen specificity against VDJdb, with one amino acid substitution in CDR3 permitted. TCRdb reprocessed the raw reads; every CDR3 protein sequence is a single record, and DNA is not supplied. The V and J calls were determined by TCRdb, not by the authors. The sample's table covers about 460,000 distinct CDR3 sequences. 1.4% of the sample belongs to the ten largest clones.

To determine HCMV serostatus, a commercial ELISA kit was used to detect HCMV-specific IgG in serum. Peripheral blood mononuclear cells were isolated from blood by Ficoll density gradient centrifugation. There are 15 amino acids in the CDR3, from cysteine to phenylalanine inclusive. No DNA has been recorded. In the germline V gene, CDR1 corresponds to SGHNT and CDR2 to YENEEA. Concerning this clonotype: Its antigen is unknown.

The source of this sequence is a woman aged 50 to 60 in good health. Donor details come from another sample of the same person, matched by shared clones. The sequenced sample was blood T cells: a sorted CD56 or NKG2C T cell subset, CD4+ or CD8+ T cells, or bulk PBMC T cells (not recorded which). The receptor chain draws on TRBV11-3 and TRBJ2-5; lacking DNA, the TRBD1 call made by TCRdb goes unchecked. For the CDR3, the sequence is CASSSPETIQETQYF.